Sequencing of this T cell receptor beta chain was carried out in a study of cytomegalovirus exposure and HLA in healthy donors. It was with 60 Vbeta and 13 Jbeta primers that the PCR ran. Data came from immunoSEQ multiplex PCR; TCRdb stores just in-frame clones and leaves some out. Of approximately 120,000 clones in the sample, roughly 81% are singletons; the top ten hold approximately 0.99%. V shed 1 base, J shed 8 bases, and the junction held 10 bases outside the gene matches. Germline CDR1 is SGHNT and CDR2 is YENEEA. The CDR3 covers 16 residues. The chain employs TRBV11-3 and TRBJ1-2, with TRBD1 identical over 10 bases. Specimen: PBMCs. This clonotype was sampled from a woman aged 25 to 39 in good health and CMV-seronegative. CDR3 protein: CASSLAGGQGSGGYTF. CDR3 in DNA: TGTGCCAGCAGCTTAGCCGGGGGACAGGGGTCGGGCGGCTACACCTTC.